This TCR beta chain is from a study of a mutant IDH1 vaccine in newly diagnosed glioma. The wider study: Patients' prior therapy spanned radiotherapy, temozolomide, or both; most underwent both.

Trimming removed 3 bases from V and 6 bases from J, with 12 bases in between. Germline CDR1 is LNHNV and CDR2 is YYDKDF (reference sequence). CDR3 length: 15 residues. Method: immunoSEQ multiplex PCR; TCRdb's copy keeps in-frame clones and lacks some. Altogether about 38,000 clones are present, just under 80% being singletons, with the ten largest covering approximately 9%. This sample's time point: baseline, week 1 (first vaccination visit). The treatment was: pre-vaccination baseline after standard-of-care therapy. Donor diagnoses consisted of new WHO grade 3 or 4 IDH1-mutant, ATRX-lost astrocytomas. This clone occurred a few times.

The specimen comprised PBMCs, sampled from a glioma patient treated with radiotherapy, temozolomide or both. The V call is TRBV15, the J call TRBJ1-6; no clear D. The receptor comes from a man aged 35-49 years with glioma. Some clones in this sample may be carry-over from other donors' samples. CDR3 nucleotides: TGTGCCACCAGCAGTGGGTGGGATTTTAATTCACCCCTCCACTTT. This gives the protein CATSSGWDFNSPLHF.